Listed here are 32 T cell receptor beta chains from one sample, sequenced in a study of T-cell reconstitution after alpha-beta-depleted transplantation in children. Preparing the TCRbeta library involved the use of unique molecular identifiers. TCRdb passed the PCR reads through MiXCR, listing each CDR3 protein once. The sample contains roughly 420,000 distinct CDR3 sequences, 15% to 20% of which appear only once. The starting material was PBMCs, mostly from graft donor cells, obtained 360 days after TCRalphabeta/CD19-depleted stem cell transplant. These receptors originate from a boy younger than two who had a stem cell transplant for Wiskott-Aldrich syndrome, so the T cells may come from the graft donor.

The chain combines TRBV6-5 with TRBJ2-7; a possible D gene is TRBD1 (5 bases). The CDR3 covers 15 residues. The germline CDR1 and CDR2 sequences are MNHEY and SVGAGI. V lost 4 bases and J 3 bases, leaving 16 bases between the germline ends. The CDR3 DNA follows: TGTGCCAGCAGTTTAATGGACAAGGGCCTCTACGAGCAGTACTTC. Translating gives CASSLMDKGLYEQYF.

The chain joins TRBV20-1 to TRBJ2-5; 9 nucleotides agree with TRBD1. V dropped 2 bases and J dropped 2; count of bases not matched to a gene: 3. Germline V gives CDR1 DFQATT, CDR2 SNEGSKA (reference sequence). This CDR3 has 14 amino acids. CDR3 loop: CSARPGQGQETQYF. CDR3 nucleotide sequence: TGCAGTGCTAGACCGGGACAGGGACAAGAGACCCAGTACTTC.

Remarks on this clonotype: One end of the junction is discordant with germline, which a read error may explain. The rearrangement joins TRBV25-1 to TRBJ2-7; possibly TRBD1 for D (5 bases). The CDR3 covers 12 residues. In germline, CDR1 is MGHDK, CDR2 SYGVNS. The CDR3 reads CVSSQPRGEQYF. CDR3 bases: TGTGTCAGCAGCCAACCTAGGGGCGAGCAGTACTTC.

This clonotype showed up just a few times. The genes are TRBV24-1 and TRBJ2-3, with D perhaps matching TRBD1 or TRBD2 (6 bases each). The CDR3 has 14 residues. CDR1 KGHDR and CDR2 SFDVKD come from the germline V gene. Trimming took 0 bases from V and 5 from J, leaving 8 bases between them. The CDR3 here is CATSDLGGRDTQYF. DNA of the CDR3: TGTGCCACCAGTGATTTGGGGGGGCGAGATACGCAGTATTTT.

In its sample, this clonotype was seen a few times. The rearrangement uses TRBV3-1 and TRBJ2-5; D is perhaps TRBD2 (6 bases). Germline assignment: CDR1 LGHDT and CDR2 YNNKEL (reference sequence). V lost 4 bases to trimming and J lost 5 bases, with 17 bases between them. This CDR3 contains 15 residues. This CDR3 reads CASSPRGRGNETQYF. As DNA, the CDR3 is TGTGCCAGCAGCCCCCGTGGTCGGGGGAACGAGACCCAGTACTTC.

This clonotype was seen a handful of times. V gene TRBV24-1 combines with J gene TRBJ2-1, with 7 bases lining up with TRBD2. V lost 2 bases to trimming and J lost 1 base; unmatched junction nucleotides: 7. The germline CDR1 and CDR2 sequences are KGHDR and SFDVKD. CDR3 size: 17 residues. The CDR3 spells CATSDSQTSASYNEQFF. CDR3 in DNA: TGTGCCACCAGTGATTCTCAAACTAGCGCGTCCTACAATGAGCAGTTCTTC.

This clonotype has more than one count but fewer than ten. This chain links TRBV15 with TRBJ1-3, with D possibly TRBD1 on 5 matching bases. Germline values: CDR1 LNHNV, CDR2 YYDKDF (reference sequence). With 6 bases removed from V and 1 base from J, the gap between germline ends came to 10 bases. The CDR3 has 14 residues. The CDR3 spells CATRKGDSGNTIYF. Written as DNA, the CDR3 is TGTGCCACCAGAAAAGGGGATTCTGGAAACACCATATATTTT.

The gene calls are TRBV3-1 and TRBJ2-7; 14 nucleotides line up with TRBD2. Germline CDR1 LGHDT, CDR2 YNNKEL (reference sequence). The CDR3 loop spans 18 amino acids. The V segment lost 4 bases and the J segment 0 bases; nucleotides outside the gene matches: 8. CDR3 DNA: TGTGCCAGCAGCCGCGGACTAGCGGGAGGCTCGAGCTCCTACGAGCAGTACTTC. It codes for CASSRGLAGGSSSYEQYF.

The chain employs TRBV5-1 and TRBJ2-7; D remains unclear. Germline assignment: CDR1 SGHRS and CDR2 YFSETQ. V lost 4 bases and J 2 bases, leaving 13 bases between the germline ends. The CDR3 consists of 14 residues. CDR3: CASSQSQYPYEQYF. The CDR3 DNA is TGCGCCAGCAGCCAGAGCCAATATCCCTACGAGCAGTACTTC. Looking up the rest from reference TRBV5-1 and TRBJ2-7 gives the full variable domain: KAGVTQTPRYLIKTRGQQVTLSCSPISGHRSVSWYQQTPGQGLQFLFEYFSETQRNKGNFPGRFSGRQFSNSRSEMNVSTLELGDSALYLCASSQSQYPYEQYFGPGTRLTVT.

The chain has TRBV12-3 or TRBV12-4 and TRBJ1-2; possibly TRBD1 for D (5 bases). This CDR3 has 14 residues. Trimming left V 0 bases short and J 4 bases short, with 9 bases between. CDR3 nucleotides: TGTGCCAGCAGTTTAGCGCGGGGGATCTATGGCTACACCTTC. It encodes CASSLARGIYGYTF.

The rearrangement uses TRBV12-3 or TRBV12-4 and TRBJ2-5; tentative D call: TRBD1 (6 bases). V was trimmed by 7 bases and J by 5 bases, leaving 17 bases between them. This CDR3 comprises 14 residues. CDR3 in DNA: TGTGCCAGCATGAACAGGGAATACCGGGAGACCCAGTACTTC. This encodes CASMNREYRETQYF.

The sample holds a few counts of this clonotype. The chain recombines TRBV5-1 with TRBJ2-3; the D is unclear. V was shortened by 4 bases and J by 2 bases, with 11 bases between the two germline ends. CDR3 length: 14 residues. Germline CDR1 and CDR2: SGHRS and YFSETQ. This CDR3 reads CASSAEIATDTQYF. The CDR3 bases are TGCGCCAGCAGCGCGGAGATTGCCACAGATACGCAGTATTTT.

This clonotype was picked up a small number of times. This chain connects TRBV19 to TRBJ2-3; D not resolved. Trimming left V 2 bases short and J 2 bases short, with 8 bases between. Germline lookup yields CDR1 LNHDA and CDR2 SQIVND (reference sequence). This CDR3 has 14 amino acids. Written as DNA, the CDR3 is TGTGCCAGTAGTATATTAAGGATCACAGATACGCAGTATTTT. This translates into CASSILRITDTQYF. The variable domain in full, completed from reference TRBV19 and TRBJ2-3, reads DGGITQSPKYLFRKEGQNVTLSCEQNLNHDAMYWYRQDPGQGLRLIYYSQIVNDFQKGDIAEGYSVSREKKESFPLTVTSAQKNPTAFYLCASSILRITDTQYFGPGTRLTVL.

This rearrangement joins TRBV29-1 to TRBJ2-5, with D maybe TRBD2 (5 bases). The germline V and J ends were trimmed by 0 bases and 5 bases, with 13 bases remaining between them. Per the germline V gene, CDR1 is SQVTM and CDR2 is ANQGSEA. The CDR3 is 14 amino acids. In nucleotides, the CDR3 is TGCAGCGTTGAAGATCTACCGGGAAGGGAGACCCAGTACTTC. Protein: CSVEDLPGRETQYF. Based on the CDR3 plus reference TRBV29-1 and TRBJ2-5, the full variable domain is SAVISQKPSRDICQRGTSLTIQCQVDSQVTMMFWYRQQPGQSLTLIATANQGSEATYESGFVIDKFPISRPNLTFSTLTVSNMSPEDSSIYLCSVEDLPGRETQYFGPGTRLLVL.

This clonotype showed up many times. In nucleotides, the CDR3 is TGTGCCAGCAGTTTAAGGGGGGAAGAGACCCAGTACTTC. Its protein product is CASSLRGEETQYF. V and J are TRBV12-3 or TRBV12-4 and TRBJ2-5; perhaps D is TRBD1 or TRBD2 (6 bases each). Trimming took 2 bases from V and 3 from J, leaving 7 bases between them. The CDR3 runs 13 residues.

This clonotype has a handful of counts. The chain has TRBV29-1 and TRBJ2-7, with 8 bases fitting TRBD1. J was trimmed by 2 bases and V by 5 bases; bases with no gene match: 11. Germline V CDR1 and CDR2: SQVTM, ANQGSEA. This CDR3 has 15 residues. This CDR3 is CSVRTGTSTTYEQYF. The CDR3 nucleotides are TGCAGCGTTCGGACAGGGACGAGTACAACCTACGAGCAGTACTTC.

This clonotype came up many times. The chain has TRBV6-4 and TRBJ1-1; tentatively, D is TRBD1 (5 bases). With 0 bases removed from V and 4 bases from J, the gap between germline ends came to 12 bases. Germline CDR1 MRHNA, CDR2 SNTAGT. CDR3 size: 15 residues. As DNA, the CDR3 is TGTGCCAGCAGTGACTCGAACGGGGGATCCACTGAAGCTTTCTTT. Its protein product is CASSDSNGGSTEAFF.

This clonotype turned up a few times. This chain connects TRBV9 to TRBJ2-1; D gene unclear. The CDR3 extends over 14 amino acids. Germline V gene lookup returns CDR1 SGDLS and CDR2 YYNGEE. V gave up 3 bases and J gave up 8 bases, with 15 bases separating them. The chain's CDR3 is CASSGGPQPDEQFF. CDR3 bases: TGTGCCAGCAGCGGAGGTCCACAGCCTGATGAGCAGTTCTTC. Filled out from reference TRBV9 and TRBJ2-1, the complete variable domain reads DSGVTQTPKHLITATGQRVTLRCSPRSGDLSVYWYQQSLDQGLQFLIQYYNGEERAKGNILERFSAQQFPDLHSELNLSSLELGDSALYFCASSGGPQPDEQFFGPGTRLTVL.

This clonotype was recorded many times. CDR3 sequence (DNA): TGTGCCAGCAGCCCCTTAATCCTCAGCGGTAGGTGGGACAGGACCACAGATACGCAGTATTTT. Its translation: CASSPLILSGRWDRTTDTQYF. The genes are TRBV11-2 and TRBJ2-3, with 8 bases aligning to TRBD1. This CDR3 contains 21 residues. The V gene's germline CDR1 is SGHAT and CDR2 FQNNGV. V was pared by 5 bases and J by 2 bases, with 24 bases of the junction left unmatched.

The chain is built from TRBV18 and TRBJ2-3, with D perhaps TRBD2 (5 bases). The V gene's germline CDR1 is KGHSH and CDR2 LQKENI. This CDR3 spans 17 amino acids. Trimming left V 3 bases short and J 2 bases short, with 18 bases between. CDR3: CASSPPLRGPSTDTQYF. The CDR3 nucleotides are TGTGCCAGCTCACCGCCCCTCCGGGGTCCATCCACAGATACGCAGTATTTT.

The genes are TRBV5-4 and TRBJ2-7; D might be TRBD1 (5 bases). The V and J ends lost 3 bases and 3 bases respectively, with 16 bases between them. The V gene's germline CDR1 is SGHNT and CDR2 YYREEE (reference sequence). The CDR3 has 15 residues. The CDR3 loop is CASSSMGQGNYEQYF. The CDR3 nucleotides are TGTGCCAGCAGCTCAATGGGGCAGGGTAACTACGAGCAGTACTTC.

The gene calls are TRBV9 and TRBJ2-1; D perhaps matches TRBD2 (6 bases). With 0 bases removed from V and 0 bases from J, the gap between germline ends came to 10 bases. Germline lookup yields CDR1 SGDLS and CDR2 YYNGEE. The CDR3 has 16 amino acids. CDR3 loop: CASSVEGLSSYNEQFF. DNA of the CDR3: TGTGCCAGCAGCGTAGAGGGACTCAGCTCCTACAATGAGCAGTTCTTC.

This clonotype was recorded at least ten times. The chain links TRBV10-3 to TRBJ2-5; D perhaps matches TRBD2 (5 bases). Trimming took 4 bases from V and 2 from J, leaving 17 bases between them. CDR1 and CDR2 from the germline V gene are ENHRY and SYGVKD. This CDR3 is built from 16 residues. The CDR3 sequence: CAISGRSGAVQETQYF. The CDR3 region has the DNA TGTGCCATCAGTGGCCGGAGCGGAGCAGTTCAAGAGACCCAGTACTTC.

In its sample, this clonotype was seen a few times. This rearrangement joins TRBV5-6 to TRBJ2-2; 11 nucleotides align to TRBD2. Germline CDR1 and CDR2: SGHDT and YYEEEE. This CDR3 comprises 20 residues. J gave up 4 bases and V 0 bases, and 14 bases lay outside the gene matches. The CDR3 DNA is TGTGCCAGCAGCTTGGGCAGTCTTGGGACTAGCGGCAGGGGCACCGGGGAGCTGTTTTTT. This sequence encodes CASSLGSLGTSGRGTGELFF.

This clonotype occurred a few times. This rearrangement joins TRBV24-1 to TRBJ2-1; 14 bases are a match to TRBD2. The V gene's germline CDR1 is KGHDR and CDR2 SFDVKD. The CDR3 consists of 16 residues. After removal of 4 bases from V and 7 bases from J, the junction contained 5 bases not matched to a gene. The CDR3 DNA reads as TGTGCCACCAGTGACGCTGGACTAGCGGGAGGAAATGAGCAGTTCTTC. Protein sequence: CATSDAGLAGGNEQFF.

The sample holds a few counts of this clonotype. The chain combines TRBV19 with TRBJ2-1; 9 nucleotides match TRBD2. The CDR3 has 15 residues. Trimming at V came to 1 base and at J to 7 bases, leaving 5 bases not matched to a gene. Germline V CDR1 and CDR2: LNHDA, SQIVND (reference sequence). CDR3 DNA sequence: TGTGCCAGTAGTATAGCGGCTAGCGGGGAGAATGAGCAGTTCTTC. Translating it yields CASSIAASGENEQFF.

This clonotype was picked up a small number of times. The V gene is TRBV6-5, the J gene TRBJ2-7; D call uncertain. CDR3 length equals 15 residues. Trimming took off 0 bases at V and 2 bases at J, with 11 bases between the two ends. CDR1 and CDR2 (germline): MNHEY, SVGAGI. The CDR3 spells CASSYSRLFTYEQYF. The CDR3 bases are TGTGCCAGCAGTTACTCGAGACTCTTCACCTACGAGCAGTACTTC.

This clonotype was counted only a few times. This chain links TRBV24-1 with TRBJ1-2; 8 bases are a match to TRBD1. The CDR3 runs 13 residues. J lost 6 bases, V lost 6 bases, and 5 bases had no gene match. Per the germline V gene, CDR1 is KGHDR and CDR2 is SFDVKD. For the CDR3, the DNA is TGTGCCACCAGTCGGTCAGGGGGCAATGGCTACACCTTC. Amino acids: CATSRSGGNGYTF.

The chain employs TRBV20-1 and TRBJ2-3; D is undetermined. Germline lookup yields CDR1 DFQATT and CDR2 SNEGSKA (reference sequence). Trimming shortened V by 0 bases and J by 8 bases, and 9 bases separated the two germline ends. The CDR3 spans 12 residues. The CDR3 DNA sequence: TGCAGTGCTAGAGATATTGAGTTTACGCAGTATTTT. Its translation: CSARDIEFTQYF.

There are a few counts of this clonotype. The rearrangement uses TRBV12-3 or TRBV12-4 and TRBJ2-1, with D uncertain. V dropped 7 bases and J dropped 2 bases, with 12 bases sitting between them. CDR3 length: 14 amino acids. The CDR3 DNA sequence: TGTGCCAGCACCTTAGTCGATGCCTACAATGAGCAGTTCTTC. Encoded protein: CASTLVDAYNEQFF.

The rearrangement uses TRBV25-1 and TRBJ2-7; 12 bases map to TRBD2. With V trimmed by 10 bases and J by 3 bases, 4 bases remained unmatched. Germline V gene sequence: CDR1 MGHDK, CDR2 SYGVNS. The CDR3 extends over 13 amino acids. Here the CDR3 reads CATATSGSYEQYF. The CDR3 DNA follows: TGTGCCACCGCGACTAGCGGGAGCTACGAGCAGTACTTC.

This chain uses TRBV12-5 with TRBJ2-1; D is unclear. Germline CDR1 reads LGHNT; CDR2 reads FRNRAP. V lost 4 bases to trimming and J lost 0 bases, with 13 bases between them. CDR3 length: 16 amino acids. The CDR3 coding sequence is TGTGCTAGTGGTTCATTCGGTCGGAGCTCCTACAATGAGCAGTTCTTC. This encodes CASGSFGRSSYNEQFF.